The 9 T cell receptor beta chains given below trace back to one sample, sequenced in a study of Ad26.COV2.S vaccination and SARS-CoV-2 variants (TCRdb year 2021). The library was built by means of the immunoSEQ multiplex PCR assay. This immuneACCESS table, as held by TCRdb, lists in-frame sequences with V and J called but not all clones. Of the missing ones, under half trace to an unresolved V gene in checked studies; the others have no known cause. Across this sample there are 300,000 to 400,000 clones, with about 88% seen only once. 6.4% of the sample rests with the top ten. Sample treatment or condition, as interpreted from the label and publication: around 19 received Ad26.COV2.S at low or high dose, single or two shots; roughly five received placebo; per-sample allocation not given. For vaccine and placebo recipients, the sequenced repertoires came from samples collected on day 63 after the first injection.

The sequencing here drew on peripheral blood, taken in a trial of Ad26.COV2.S vaccine versus placebo. Receptors were obtained from a person aged 18-65 years who received the Ad26.COV2.S COVID-19 vaccine or a placebo.

The gene calls are TRBV7-9 and TRBJ2-1; a possible D gene is TRBD1 (5 bases). Trimming took off 0 bases at V and 8 bases at J, with 11 bases between the two ends. The CDR3 contains 14 residues. Germline loops: CDR1 SEHNR, CDR2 FQNEAQ (reference sequence). The CDR3 DNA reads as TGTGCCAGCAGCTTAGCGGGGCAGGTGGATGAGCAGTTCTTC. Its translation is CASSLAGQVDEQFF.

This chain uses TRBV5-4 with TRBJ1-2; D call uncertain. Germline loops: CDR1 SGHNT, CDR2 YYREEE (reference sequence). The CDR3 runs 15 residues. Trimming left V 1 base short and J 4 bases short, with 14 bases between. CDR3 protein: CASSLFAGMGYGYTF. The CDR3 coding sequence is TGTGCCAGCAGCTTGTTTGCCGGGATGGGCTATGGCTACACCTTC. Variable domain in full (rest from reference TRBV5-4 and TRBJ1-2): ETGVTQSPTHLIKTRGQQVTLRCSSQSGHNTVSWYQQALGQGPQFIFQYYREEENGRGNFPPRFSGLQFPNYSSELNVNALELDDSALYLCASSLFAGMGYGYTFGSGTRLTVV.

This clone was observed a single time. This chain links TRBV7-2 with TRBJ2-1; 9 nucleotides match TRBD1. V was pared by 5 bases and J by 4 bases, with 6 bases of the junction left unmatched. The CDR3 extends over 15 amino acids. CDR1 and CDR2 from the germline V gene are SGHTA and FQGNSA. CDR3 sequence: CASSQGQGRYNEQFF. The CDR3 nucleotides read TGTGCCAGCAGCCAGGGACAGGGTAGGTACAATGAGCAGTTCTTC.

V gene TRBV7-2 combines with J gene TRBJ1-2; 7 nucleotides align to TRBD1. There are 14 residues in the CDR3. In germline, CDR1 is SGHTA, CDR2 FQGNSA. Germline trimming cut 4 bases from V and 4 bases from J; bases unmatched to any gene: 6. As DNA, the CDR3 is TGTGCCAGCAGCTCCGGGACAGTCGTCTATGGCTACACCTTC. As protein: CASSSGTVVYGYTF.

The rearrangement links TRBV19 to TRBJ2-7; TRBD2 might be the D (5 bases). V gave up 10 bases and J gave up 1 base, with 17 bases separating them. This CDR3 comprises 14 residues. CDR1 is LNHDA, CDR2 SQIVND, per germline (reference sequence). CDR3 protein: CATSVGRGSYEQYF. The CDR3 DNA reads as TGTGCCACCTCGGTGGGTCGCGGGTCCTACGAGCAGTACTTC.

A few counts support this clone. The chain employs TRBV6-6 and TRBJ2-2; unclear D gene. CDR3 size: 14 residues. The germline V gene encodes CDR1 MNHNY and CDR2 SVGAGI (reference sequence). Trimming left V 6 bases short and J 7 bases short, with 15 bases between. CDR3: CASSPLLSNGELFF. In nucleotides, the CDR3 is TGTGCCAGCAGCCCCCTCCTGAGTAACGGGGAGCTGTTTTTT.

There are a few counts of this clone. This rearrangement joins TRBV14 to TRBJ1-3; D is undetermined. Germline V gene sequence: CDR1 SGHDN, CDR2 FVKESK. The CDR3 loop spans 11 amino acids. The ends were cut back, 5 bases at V and 6 bases at J, with 5 bases in the middle. CDR3 residues: CASSVENTIYF. CDR3 DNA sequence: TGTGCCAGCAGCGTGGAAAACACCATATATTTT.

This sequence joins TRBV7-3 and TRBJ2-2; D is undetermined. Germline CDR1 reads SGHTA; CDR2 reads FQGTGA. The CDR3 extends over 14 amino acids. With 6 bases removed from V and 1 base from J, the gap between germline ends came to 9 bases. This CDR3 reads CASRSGRNTGELFF. The CDR3 DNA follows: TGTGCCAGCAGATCTGGGCGGAACACCGGGGAGCTGTTTTTT.

V usage is TRBV30 and J usage is TRBJ1-5; D may be TRBD1 (5 bases). This CDR3 has 18 residues. Germline loops: CDR1 GTSNPN, CDR2 SVGIG (reference sequence). With 1 base removed from V and 4 bases from J, the gap between germline ends came to 23 bases. This CDR3 is CAWSEGGYGVGGNQPQHF. The CDR3 DNA reads TGTGCCTGGAGTGAGGGTGGGTACGGGGTCGGGGGTAATCAGCCCCAGCATTTT.